The T cell receptor beta chain under discussion was sequenced for a study of response to subunit inactivated influenza vaccine (dated by TCRdb to 2016 to 2019). For context, the study as a whole: The study used deep quantitative T cell receptor repertoire profiling to track responses to a trivalent subunit inactivated influenza vaccine. Broader findings and caveats from the paper: It was suggested by the authors that each seasonal influenza vaccination may recruit only a limited number of new T cells.

The CDR3, from cysteine to phenylalanine, totals 18 residues. The sequence is cut down to CDR3 DNA, 54 bases in frame from base 1. In the germline V gene, CDR1 corresponds to MDHEN and CDR2 to SYDVKM. Here V drops 1 base and J drops 0 bases, and the junction holds 8 bases not matched to any gene. About this clonotype: Its antigen is currently not known. Base quality data are lacking; no much larger clone is found one base away.

Library preparation employed RT-PCR. TCRdb shows the sequencer as Illumina HiSeq 2500. TCRdb redid the processing of the public reads, applying fastp at Q25 and MiXCR, and retained in-frame beta chains. Each entry is one CDR3 protein sequence, shown with its most common DNA and genes. The sample records approximately 530,000 distinct CDR3 sequences, 7.5% to 8.5% of which are singletons. In total, the top ten clones hold 13% of the sample. This specimen consisted of PBMCs from blood, obtained less than 30 months after vaccination. The clonotype was recovered from a man in his fifties or sixties who received an inactivated influenza vaccine. Donor details come from another sample of the same person, matched by shared clones. The sequence is built from TRBV28 and TRBJ1-5, and TRBD1 aligns with 8 junction nucleotides. The DNA sequence is as follows: TGTGCCAGCAGTTTATCCAGGGGGCTGCTCTATAGCAATCAGCCCCAGCATTTT. Translated, it gives CASSLSRGLLYSNQPQHF.